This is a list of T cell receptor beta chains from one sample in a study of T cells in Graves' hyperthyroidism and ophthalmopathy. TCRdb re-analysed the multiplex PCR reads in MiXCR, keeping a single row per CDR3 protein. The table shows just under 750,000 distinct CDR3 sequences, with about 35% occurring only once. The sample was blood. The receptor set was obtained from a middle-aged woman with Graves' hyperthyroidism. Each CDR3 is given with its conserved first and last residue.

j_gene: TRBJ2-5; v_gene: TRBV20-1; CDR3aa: CSVGLAPTQYF
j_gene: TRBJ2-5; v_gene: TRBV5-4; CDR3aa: CASSFESGIQETQYF
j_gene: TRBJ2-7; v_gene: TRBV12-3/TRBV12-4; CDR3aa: CASTPGGTYEQYF
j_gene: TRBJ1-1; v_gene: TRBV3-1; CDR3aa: CASSQTSLEAFF
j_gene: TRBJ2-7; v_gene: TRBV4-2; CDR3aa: CASSPRNDPAYEQYF
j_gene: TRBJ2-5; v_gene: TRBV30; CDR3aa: CAWSPGAIQYF
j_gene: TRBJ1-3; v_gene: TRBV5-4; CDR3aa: CASSSARTGYGNTIYF
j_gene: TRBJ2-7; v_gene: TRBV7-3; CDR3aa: CASTTGGTGRYEQYF
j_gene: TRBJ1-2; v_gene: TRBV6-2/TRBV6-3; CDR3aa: CASSYNTHADGYTF
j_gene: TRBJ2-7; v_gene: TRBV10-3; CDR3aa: CAISESGSEQYF
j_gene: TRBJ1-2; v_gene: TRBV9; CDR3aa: CASSPGQGMLYTF
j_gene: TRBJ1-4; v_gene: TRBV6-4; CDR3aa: CASSDSLGEKLFF
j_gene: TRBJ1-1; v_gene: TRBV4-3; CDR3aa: CASSPGRYTEAFF
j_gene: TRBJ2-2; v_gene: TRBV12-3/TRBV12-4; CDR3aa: CASSFFLQTNTGELFF
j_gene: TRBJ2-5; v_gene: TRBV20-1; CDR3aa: CSARTEEETQYF
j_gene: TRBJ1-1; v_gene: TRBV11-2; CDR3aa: CASSFGTVMNTEAFF
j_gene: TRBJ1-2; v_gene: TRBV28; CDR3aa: CASTPGGQGYGYTF
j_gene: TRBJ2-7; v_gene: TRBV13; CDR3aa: CASSLDHKPYEQYF
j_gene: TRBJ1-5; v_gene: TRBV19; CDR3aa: CASIGQGERFWHF
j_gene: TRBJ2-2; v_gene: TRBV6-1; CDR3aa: CASSPVGELFF
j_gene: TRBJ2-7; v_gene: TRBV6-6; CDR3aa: CASSYSAGGSSYEQYF
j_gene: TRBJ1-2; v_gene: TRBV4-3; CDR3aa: CASSPTVPGAYGYTF
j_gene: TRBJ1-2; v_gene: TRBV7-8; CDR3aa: CASSLTTGGPVNYGYTF
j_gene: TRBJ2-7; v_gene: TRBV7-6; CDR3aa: CASIVTGGASYEQYF
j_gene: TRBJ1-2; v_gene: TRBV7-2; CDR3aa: CASSTPGHLGGYTF
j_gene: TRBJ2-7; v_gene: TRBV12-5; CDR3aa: CASGLIGYEQYF
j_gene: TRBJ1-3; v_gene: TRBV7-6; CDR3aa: CASSLEALGNTIYF
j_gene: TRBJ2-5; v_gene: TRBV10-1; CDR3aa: CASSEPRGGTKETQYF
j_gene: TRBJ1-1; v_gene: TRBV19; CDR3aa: CASSFGQGRGTEAFF
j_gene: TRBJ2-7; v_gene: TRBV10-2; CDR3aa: CASSDSTEGAYEQYF
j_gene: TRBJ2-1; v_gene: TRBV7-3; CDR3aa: CASSPPGSGQPNEQFF
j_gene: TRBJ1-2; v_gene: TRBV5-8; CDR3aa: CASSLLGTHGYTF
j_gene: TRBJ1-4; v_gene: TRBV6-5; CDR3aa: CASMFLGQGREKLFF
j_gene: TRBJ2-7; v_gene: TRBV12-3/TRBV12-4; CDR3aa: CASRGDGHGFYEQYF
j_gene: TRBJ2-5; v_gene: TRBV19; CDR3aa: CASTRLAGVEETQYF
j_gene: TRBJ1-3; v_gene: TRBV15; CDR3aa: CATSSQPTGMGNTIYF
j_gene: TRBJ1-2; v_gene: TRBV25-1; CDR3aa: CASSEFRGTDYGYTF
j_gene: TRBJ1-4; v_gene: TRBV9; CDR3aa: CASSDRGDEKLFF
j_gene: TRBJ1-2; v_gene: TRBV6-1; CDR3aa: CASSEGTGSLYGYTF